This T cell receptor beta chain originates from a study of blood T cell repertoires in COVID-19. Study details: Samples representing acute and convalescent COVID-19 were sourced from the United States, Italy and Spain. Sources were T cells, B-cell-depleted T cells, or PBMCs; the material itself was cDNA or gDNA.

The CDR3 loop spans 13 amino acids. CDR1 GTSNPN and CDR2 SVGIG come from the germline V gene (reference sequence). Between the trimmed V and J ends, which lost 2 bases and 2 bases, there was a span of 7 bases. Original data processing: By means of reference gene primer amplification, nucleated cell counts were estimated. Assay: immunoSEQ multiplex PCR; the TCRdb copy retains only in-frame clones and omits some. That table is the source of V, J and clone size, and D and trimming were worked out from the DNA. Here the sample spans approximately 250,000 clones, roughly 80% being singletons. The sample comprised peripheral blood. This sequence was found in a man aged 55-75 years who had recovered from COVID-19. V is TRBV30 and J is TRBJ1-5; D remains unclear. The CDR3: CAWSHPGNQPQHF. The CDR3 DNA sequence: TGTGCCTGGAGTCATCCGGGCAATCAGCCCCAGCATTTT.